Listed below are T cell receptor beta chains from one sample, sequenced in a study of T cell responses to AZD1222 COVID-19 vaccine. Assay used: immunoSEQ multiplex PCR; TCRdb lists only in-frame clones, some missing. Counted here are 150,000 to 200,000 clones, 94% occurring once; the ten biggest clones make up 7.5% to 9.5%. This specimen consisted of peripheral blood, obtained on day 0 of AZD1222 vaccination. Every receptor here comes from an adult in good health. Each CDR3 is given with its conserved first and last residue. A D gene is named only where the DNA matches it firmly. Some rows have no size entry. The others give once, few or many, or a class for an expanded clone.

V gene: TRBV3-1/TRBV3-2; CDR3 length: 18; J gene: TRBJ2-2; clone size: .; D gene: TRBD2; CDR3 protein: CASSQESRLAGVTGELFF; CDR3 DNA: TGTGCCAGCAGCCAAGAAAGTAGGCTAGCGGGAGTAACCGGGGAGCTGTTTTTT
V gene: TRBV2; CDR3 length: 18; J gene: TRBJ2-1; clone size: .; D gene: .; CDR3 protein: CASSDQPRGLNGANEQFF; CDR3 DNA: TGTGCCAGCAGTGACCAACCCCGAGGCCTCAACGGGGCAAATGAGCAGTTCTTC
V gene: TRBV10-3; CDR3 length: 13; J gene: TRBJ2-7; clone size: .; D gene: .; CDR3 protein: CAISPPSSYEQYF; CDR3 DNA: TGTGCCATCAGTCCCCCCAGTTCCTACGAGCAGTACTTC
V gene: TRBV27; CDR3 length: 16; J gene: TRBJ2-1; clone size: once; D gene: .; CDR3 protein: CASRPGDGGTYNEQFF; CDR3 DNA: TGTGCCAGCAGACCGGGTGACGGGGGCACCTACAATGAGCAGTTCTTC
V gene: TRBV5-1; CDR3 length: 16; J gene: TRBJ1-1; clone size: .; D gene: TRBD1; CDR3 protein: CASSLGQGAWNTEAFF; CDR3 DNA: TGCGCCAGCAGCTTGGGGCAGGGGGCCTGGAACACTGAAGCTTTCTTT
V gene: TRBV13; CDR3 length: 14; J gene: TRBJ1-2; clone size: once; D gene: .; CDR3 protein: CASSLEDGNYGYTF; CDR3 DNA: TGTGCCAGCAGCTTAGAAGACGGCAACTATGGCTACACCTTC
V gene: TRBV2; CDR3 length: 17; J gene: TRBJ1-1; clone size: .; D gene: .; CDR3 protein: CASSEALSRDRYTEAFF; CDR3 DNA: TGTGCCAGCAGTGAAGCGCTCTCGAGGGATAGGTACACTGAAGCTTTCTTT
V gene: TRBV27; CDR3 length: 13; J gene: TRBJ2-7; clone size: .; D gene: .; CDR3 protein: CASSLHNADEQYF; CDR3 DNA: TGTGCCAGCAGTCTTCATAACGCAGACGAGCAGTACTTC
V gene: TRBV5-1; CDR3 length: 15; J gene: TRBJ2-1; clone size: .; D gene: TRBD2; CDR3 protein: CASSLGGSSYNEQFF; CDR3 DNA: TGCGCCAGCAGCCTGGGAGGGAGCTCCTACAATGAGCAGTTCTTC
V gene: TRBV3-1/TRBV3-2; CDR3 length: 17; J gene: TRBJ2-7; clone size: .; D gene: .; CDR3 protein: CASSPESWGRAVNEQYF; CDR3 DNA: TGTGCCAGCAGCCCCGAAAGTTGGGGTCGGGCCGTCAACGAGCAGTACTTC
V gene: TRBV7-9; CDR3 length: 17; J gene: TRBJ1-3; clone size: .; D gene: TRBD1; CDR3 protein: CASSPPWTGGDGNTIYF; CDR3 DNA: TGTGCCAGCAGCCCCCCCTGGACAGGGGGCGATGGAAACACCATATATTTT
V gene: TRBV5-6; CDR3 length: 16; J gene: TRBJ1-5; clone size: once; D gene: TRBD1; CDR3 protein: CASRLYGDRDNQPQHF; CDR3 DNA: TGTGCCAGCAGGCTGTACGGGGACAGGGACAATCAGCCCCAGCATTTT
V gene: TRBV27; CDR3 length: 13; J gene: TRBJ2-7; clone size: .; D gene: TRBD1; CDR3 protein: CANPRGQGYEQYF; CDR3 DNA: TGTGCCAACCCCCGAGGACAGGGCTACGAGCAGTACTTC
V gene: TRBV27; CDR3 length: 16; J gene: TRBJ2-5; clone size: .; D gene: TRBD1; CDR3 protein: CASSLRDSRFQETQYF; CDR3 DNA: TGTGCCAGCAGTTTACGGGACAGCAGATTTCAAGAGACCCAGTACTTC
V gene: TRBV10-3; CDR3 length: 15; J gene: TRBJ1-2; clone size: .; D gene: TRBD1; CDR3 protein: CAIRTGSLANYGYTF; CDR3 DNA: TGTGCCATCCGGACAGGGAGCTTAGCTAACTATGGCTACACCTTC
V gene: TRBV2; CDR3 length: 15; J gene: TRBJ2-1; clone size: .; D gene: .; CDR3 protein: CASSEGGPGPDEQFF; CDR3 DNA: TGTGCCAGCAGTGAAGGAGGCCCGGGCCCCGATGAGCAGTTCTTC
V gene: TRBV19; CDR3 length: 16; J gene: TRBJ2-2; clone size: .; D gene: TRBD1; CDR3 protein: CASSTGQGVFTGELFF; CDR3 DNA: TGTGCCAGTAGTACCGGACAGGGGGTTTTTACCGGGGAGCTGTTTTTT
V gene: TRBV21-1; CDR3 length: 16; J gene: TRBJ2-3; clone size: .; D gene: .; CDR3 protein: CASSARTSGRKDTQYF; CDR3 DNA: TGTGCCAGCAGCGCCCGGACTAGCGGGAGAAAAGATACGCAGTATTTT
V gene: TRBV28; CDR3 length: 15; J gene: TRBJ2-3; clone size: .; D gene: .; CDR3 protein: CASSLTGSSTDTQYF; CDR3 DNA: TGTGCCAGCAGTTTAACAGGATCTAGCACAGATACGCAGTATTTT
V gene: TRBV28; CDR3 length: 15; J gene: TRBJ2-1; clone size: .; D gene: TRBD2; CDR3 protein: CASIAGGFLYNEQFF; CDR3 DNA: TGTGCCAGCATTGCGGGAGGATTTTTGTACAATGAGCAGTTCTTC
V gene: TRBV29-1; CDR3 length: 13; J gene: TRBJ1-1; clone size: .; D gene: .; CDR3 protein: CSVEASRNTEAFF; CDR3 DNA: TGCAGCGTTGAGGCGAGCCGAAACACTGAAGCTTTCTTT
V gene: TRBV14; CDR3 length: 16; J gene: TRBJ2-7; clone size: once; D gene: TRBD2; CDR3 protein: CASSHPIIAGPYEQYF; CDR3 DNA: TGTGCCAGCAGCCACCCAATAATAGCGGGACCCTACGAGCAGTACTTC
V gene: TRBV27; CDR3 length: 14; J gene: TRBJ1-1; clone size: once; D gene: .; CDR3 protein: CASNRVAGGGEAFF; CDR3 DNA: TGTGCCAGCAACCGGGTTGCCGGGGGCGGTGAAGCTTTCTTT
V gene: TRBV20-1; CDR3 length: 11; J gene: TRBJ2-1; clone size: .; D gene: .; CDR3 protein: CSASIGNEQFF; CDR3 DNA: TGCAGTGCTAGTATCGGGAATGAGCAGTTCTTC
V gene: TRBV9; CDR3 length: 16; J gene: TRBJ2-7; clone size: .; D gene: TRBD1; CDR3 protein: CASSVGAGQGVDEQYF; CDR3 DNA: TGTGCCAGCAGCGTAGGCGCTGGACAGGGGGTTGACGAGCAGTACTTC
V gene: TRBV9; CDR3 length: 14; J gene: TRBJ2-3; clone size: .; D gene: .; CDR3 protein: CASSVDAHTDTQYF; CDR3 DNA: TGTGCCAGCAGCGTAGACGCCCACACAGATACGCAGTATTTT